Listed below are T cell receptor beta chains from one sample, sequenced in a study of blood T cell repertoires in COVID-19. Repertoires were generated with immunoSEQ multiplex PCR, while TCRdb's copy carries only in-frame clones and drops some. The data contain 200,000 to 250,000 clones, around 80% of them singletons. Sample: PBMCs or T cells enriched from blood (not recorded which). These receptor sequences come from a man aged 25 to 40 with acute COVID-19. CDR3s include the opening cysteine and the closing phenylalanine or tryptophan. The D gene is left open where the match is weak. Clone size, where shown, is once, few, many, or a class for clones that have expanded.

V gene: TRBV19; D gene: TRBD1; clone size: NA; J gene: TRBJ1-1; CDR3 DNA: TGTGCCAGTAGGGACAGGGCCGAGAGGGGGACTGAAGCTTTCTTT; CDR3 protein: CASRDRAERGTEAFF
V gene: TRBV5-6; D gene: TRBD2; clone size: once; J gene: TRBJ2-1; CDR3 DNA: TGTGCCAGCAGCTTGGGCGAGTTGAGACTAGCCGGGAATGAGCAGTTCTTC; CDR3 protein: CASSLGELRLAGNEQFF
V gene: TRBV20-1; D gene: NA; clone size: NA; J gene: TRBJ1-1; CDR3 DNA: TGCAGTACGGTCCAGAACACTGAAGCTTTCTTT; CDR3 protein: CSTVQNTEAFF
V gene: TRBV5-5; D gene: NA; clone size: NA; J gene: TRBJ1-2; CDR3 DNA: TGTGCCAGCAGCTTGGCCTTGTACTCCCCTAACTATGGCTACACCTTC; CDR3 protein: CASSLALYSPNYGYTF
V gene: TRBV21-1; D gene: NA; clone size: NA; J gene: TRBJ1-4; CDR3 DNA: TGTGCCAGCAGCAAAAGGGGGGAGGGCAGTGAAAAACTGTTTTTT; CDR3 protein: CASSKRGEGSEKLFF
V gene: TRBV30; D gene: NA; clone size: NA; J gene: TRBJ1-3; CDR3 DNA: TGTGCCTGGAGTCTGTCTAACTCTGGAAACACCATATATTTT; CDR3 protein: CAWSLSNSGNTIYF
V gene: TRBV9; D gene: NA; clone size: few; J gene: TRBJ2-6; CDR3 DNA: TGTGCCAGCAGCCTCTACTCTGGGGCCAACGTCCTGACTTTC; CDR3 protein: CASSLYSGANVLTF
V gene: TRBV6-5; D gene: TRBD1; clone size: once; J gene: TRBJ2-1; CDR3 DNA: TGTGCCAGCAGAATAGGGACAGGGTCCTACAATGAGCAGTTCTTC; CDR3 protein: CASRIGTGSYNEQFF
V gene: TRBV12-3/TRBV12-4; D gene: NA; clone size: NA; J gene: TRBJ1-1; CDR3 DNA: TGTGCCAGCAGTTTGGCGGGGGACACTGAAGCTTTCTTT; CDR3 protein: CASSLAGDTEAFF
V gene: TRBV2; D gene: NA; clone size: NA; J gene: TRBJ1-5; CDR3 DNA: TGTGCCAGCAGTACGGCCGGGAGCAATCAGCCCCAGCATTTT; CDR3 protein: CASSTAGSNQPQHF
V gene: TRBV6-4; D gene: NA; clone size: NA; J gene: TRBJ1-1; CDR3 DNA: TGTGCCAGCAGTGAGCAGGCGAACACTGAAGCTTTCTTT; CDR3 protein: CASSEQANTEAFF
V gene: TRBV5-5; D gene: NA; clone size: NA; J gene: TRBJ1-1; CDR3 DNA: TGTGCCAGCAGCTTTCAGGGCTGGAGCACTGAAGCTTTCTTT; CDR3 protein: CASSFQGWSTEAFF
V gene: TRBV28; D gene: TRBD1; clone size: once; J gene: TRBJ1-2; CDR3 DNA: TGTGCCACCCAGGGGGCTGTTGGCTACACCTTC; CDR3 protein: CATQGAVGYTF
V gene: TRBV9; D gene: TRBD1; clone size: NA; J gene: TRBJ2-5; CDR3 DNA: TGTGCCAGCAGCGTAGACCCGGTTGAACAGGGGAGTGAGACCCAGTACTTC; CDR3 protein: CASSVDPVEQGSETQYF
V gene: TRBV5-1; D gene: NA; clone size: NA; J gene: TRBJ1-5; CDR3 DNA: TGCGCCAGCAGCGAGGACGGGGGGCCGGCGACCCAGCATTTT; CDR3 protein: CASSEDGGPATQHF
V gene: TRBV6-5; D gene: NA; clone size: NA; J gene: TRBJ1-2; CDR3 DNA: TGTGCCAGCAGTTACGCAGAGGGTAACTATGGCTACACCTTC; CDR3 protein: CASSYAEGNYGYTF
V gene: TRBV6-5; D gene: TRBD2; clone size: NA; J gene: TRBJ2-1; CDR3 DNA: TGTGCCAGCATCCTAGGGGGGACTAGCTCAAATGAGCAGTTCTTC; CDR3 protein: CASILGGTSSNEQFF
V gene: TRBV9; D gene: NA; clone size: NA; J gene: TRBJ2-5; CDR3 DNA: TGTGCCAGCAGCGTAGCGACAAATCGACAAGAGACCCAGTACTTC; CDR3 protein: CASSVATNRQETQYF
V gene: TRBV19; D gene: TRBD2; clone size: NA; J gene: TRBJ2-1; CDR3 DNA: TGTGCCAGTAGTCGACTAGCGGATAACAATGAGCAGTTCTTC; CDR3 protein: CASSRLADNNEQFF
V gene: TRBV19; D gene: NA; clone size: NA; J gene: TRBJ1-5; CDR3 DNA: TGTGCCAGTAGTCCCGACAGTAGCAATCAGCCCCAGCATTTT; CDR3 protein: CASSPDSSNQPQHF
V gene: TRBV27; D gene: TRBD1; clone size: NA; J gene: TRBJ2-7; CDR3 DNA: TGTGCCAGCAGTTCGCCCGGGACAGGGGTCTACGAGCAGTACTTC; CDR3 protein: CASSSPGTGVYEQYF
V gene: TRBV2; D gene: TRBD1; clone size: NA; J gene: TRBJ2-7; CDR3 DNA: TGTGCCAGCAGCTTTGGGCAGGGGGCAGGGGAGCAGTACTTC; CDR3 protein: CASSFGQGAGEQYF
V gene: TRBV5-6; D gene: TRBD2; clone size: NA; J gene: TRBJ2-7; CDR3 DNA: TGTGCCAGCAGCCCGCCGGGTAGCGGGAGCTCCTACGAGCAGTACTTC; CDR3 protein: CASSPPGSGSSYEQYF
V gene: TRBV9; D gene: TRBD2; clone size: NA; J gene: TRBJ2-3; CDR3 DNA: TGTGCCAGCAGCGTAGTCGGGACTAGCGGGGCCTCCGGGGATACGCAGTATTTT; CDR3 protein: CASSVVGTSGASGDTQYF
V gene: TRBV21-1; D gene: NA; clone size: NA; J gene: TRBJ1-5; CDR3 DNA: TGTGCCAGCAGCAGAGTCATCCCCGGGTGCCAGCCCCAGCATTTT; CDR3 protein: CASSRVIPGCQPQHF
V gene: TRBV12-5; D gene: TRBD1; clone size: NA; J gene: TRBJ2-2; CDR3 DNA: TGTGCTAGTGCCCTACCTCCGGGACAGGGAAACACCGGGGAGCTGTTTTTT; CDR3 protein: CASALPPGQGNTGELFF
V gene: TRBV10-1; D gene: NA; clone size: few; J gene: TRBJ2-7; CDR3 DNA: TGCGCCAGCAGTGAGGCGAGGGCCCCCCGGGACGAGCAGTACTTC; CDR3 protein: CASSEARAPRDEQYF
V gene: TRBV5-6; D gene: NA; clone size: NA; J gene: TRBJ1-5; CDR3 DNA: TGTGCCAGCAGTTATGACCGGGGATCACCCCAGCATTTT; CDR3 protein: CASSYDRGSPQHF
V gene: TRBV2; D gene: NA; clone size: NA; J gene: TRBJ2-7; CDR3 DNA: TGTGCCAGCAGTGGAACCGGGACACCCTACGAGCAGTACTTC; CDR3 protein: CASSGTGTPYEQYF
V gene: TRBV27; D gene: NA; clone size: once; J gene: TRBJ1-2; CDR3 DNA: TGTGCCAGCAGTCCAGGACAGAGTAACTATGGCTACACCTTC; CDR3 protein: CASSPGQSNYGYTF
V gene: TRBV2; D gene: TRBD2; clone size: NA; J gene: TRBJ2-1; CDR3 DNA: TGTGCCAGCAGTTCCAGGACTAGCGTAAATGAGCAGTTCTTC; CDR3 protein: CASSSRTSVNEQFF
V gene: TRBV9; D gene: NA; clone size: NA; J gene: TRBJ1-6; CDR3 DNA: TGTGCCAGCAGCGAAGGGGCAGACTCCTATAATTCACCCCTCCACTTT; CDR3 protein: CASSEGADSYNSPLHF
V gene: TRBV30; D gene: NA; clone size: few; J gene: TRBJ1-4; CDR3 DNA: TGTGCCTGGAGTGTACAACAGACCTTTCGGGAAAAACTGTTTTTT; CDR3 protein: CAWSVQQTFREKLFF
V gene: TRBV28; D gene: NA; clone size: NA; J gene: TRBJ2-3; CDR3 DNA: TGTGCCAGCGAGGGAGATACGCAGTATTTT; CDR3 protein: CASEGDTQYF
V gene: TRBV18; D gene: NA; clone size: NA; J gene: TRBJ1-4; CDR3 DNA: TGTGCCAGCTCACCCTCAGGTGCAACTAATGAAAAACTGTTTTTT; CDR3 protein: CASSPSGATNEKLFF
V gene: TRBV6-5; D gene: TRBD1; clone size: NA; J gene: TRBJ1-2; CDR3 DNA: TGTGCCAGCAGTTATTCAGGGGGCGACTATGGCTACACCTTC; CDR3 protein: CASSYSGGDYGYTF
V gene: TRBV19; D gene: TRBD2; clone size: NA; J gene: TRBJ2-7; CDR3 DNA: TGTGCCAGTAGTAAACGTAGCGGGGGCAGAGTCTACGAGCAGTACTTC; CDR3 protein: CASSKRSGGRVYEQYF
V gene: TRBV28; D gene: NA; clone size: NA; J gene: TRBJ2-5; CDR3 DNA: TGTGCCAGCAGTTCAGCGGGTGAGACCCAGTACTTC; CDR3 protein: CASSSAGETQYF
V gene: TRBV29-1; D gene: TRBD1; clone size: NA; J gene: TRBJ1-4; CDR3 DNA: TGCAGCGCAGCGGACCGGGACAGGGCCGAAAAACTGTTTTTT; CDR3 protein: CSAADRDRAEKLFF
V gene: TRBV2; D gene: TRBD2; clone size: few; J gene: TRBJ2-1; CDR3 DNA: TGTGCCAGCAGTGAACCCGTAGCGGGGGGGTACAATGAGCAGTTCTTC; CDR3 protein: CASSEPVAGGYNEQFF
V gene: TRBV28; D gene: NA; clone size: NA; J gene: TRBJ1-2; CDR3 DNA: TGTGCCAGCAGTTTGCCCAGGGGACGAGGGTATGGCTACACCTTC; CDR3 protein: CASSLPRGRGYGYTF
V gene: TRBV28; D gene: NA; clone size: NA; J gene: TRBJ2-7; CDR3 DNA: TGTGCCAGCCGCCCTGGCGGAACCTACGAGCAGTACTTC; CDR3 protein: CASRPGGTYEQYF
V gene: TRBV12-3/TRBV12-4; D gene: TRBD1; clone size: NA; J gene: TRBJ2-7; CDR3 DNA: TGTGCCAGCAGACCGACAGGGAGCTACGAGCAGTACTTC; CDR3 protein: CASRPTGSYEQYF
V gene: TRBV7-9; D gene: TRBD1; clone size: NA; J gene: TRBJ1-4; CDR3 DNA: TGTGCCAGCAGCCAGGGACAGGGGACGGAAAAACTGTTTTTT; CDR3 protein: CASSQGQGTEKLFF
V gene: TRBV2; D gene: NA; clone size: few; J gene: TRBJ2-7; CDR3 DNA: TGTGCCAGCATCAGCACAGGGCCCGCCGGCGAGCAGTACTTC; CDR3 protein: CASISTGPAGEQYF
V gene: TRBV9; D gene: NA; clone size: NA; J gene: TRBJ1-1; CDR3 DNA: TGTGCCAGCAGCGTAGTCGGGGGGTTGAACACTGAAGCTTTCTTT; CDR3 protein: CASSVVGGLNTEAFF
V gene: TRBV28; D gene: NA; clone size: NA; J gene: TRBJ2-3; CDR3 DNA: TGTGCCAGCAGTTTAATCGGAGAGCTTAAAGATACGCAGTATTTT; CDR3 protein: CASSLIGELKDTQYF
V gene: TRBV5-1; D gene: TRBD1; clone size: NA; J gene: TRBJ1-2; CDR3 DNA: TGCGCCAGCAGCGACCGGACAGGGTCTGGCTACACCTTC; CDR3 protein: CASSDRTGSGYTF